Following are 23 T cell receptor beta chains from one sample sequenced in a study of cytomegalovirus exposure and HLA in healthy donors. The PCR contained 60 Vbeta and 13 Jbeta primers. The protocol was immunoSEQ multiplex PCR, while the TCRdb copy is restricted to in-frame clones and leaves out a portion. In the table there are about 160,000 clones, around four fifths of which are singletons. Sequencing was performed on PBMCs. Receptors were obtained from a male donor in good health and CMV-seronegative.

The genes are TRBV19 and TRBJ2-2; 10 nucleotides align to TRBD2. The length of the CDR3 is 15 residues. Looked up from germline, CDR1 is LNHDA and CDR2 is SQIVND (reference sequence). Losses at the gene ends were 5 bases for V and 4 bases for J; bases not matched to a gene: 4. CDR3 in DNA: TGTGCCAGTAGTGCTAGCGGGAGAACCACCGGGGAGCTGTTTTTT. It encodes CASSASGRTTGELFF.

This chain joins TRBV6-1 and TRBJ2-7; tentative D call: TRBD2 (5 bases). Germline V CDR1 and CDR2: MNHNS, SASEGT. The CDR3 contains 16 residues. V was trimmed by 4 bases and J by 2 bases, leaving 18 bases between them. CDR3 in amino acids: CASSGGPVDGAYEQYF. As DNA, the CDR3 is TGTGCCAGCAGTGGTGGGCCGGTGGACGGGGCCTACGAGCAGTACTTC.

The chain couples TRBV27 to TRBJ2-1; 14 nucleotides line up with TRBD2. Germline CDR1 MNHEY, CDR2 SMNVEV (reference sequence). The CDR3 is made up of 17 amino acids. Germline trimming cut 5 bases from V and 5 bases from J; bases unmatched to any gene: 8. CDR3 sequence reads: CASSPRTSGGRDNEQFF. As DNA, the CDR3 is TGTGCCAGCAGTCCCCGGACTAGCGGGGGGCGAGACAATGAGCAGTTCTTC.

Here the CDR3 reads CASSIDQGPRGEQFF. The DNA for the CDR3 is TGTGCCAGTAGTATAGATCAGGGCCCCCGTGGTGAGCAGTTCTTC. V gene TRBV19 combines with J gene TRBJ2-1; D is perhaps TRBD1 (5 bases). V was trimmed by 0 bases and J by 9 bases, leaving 15 bases between them. CDR3 length: 15 amino acids. CDR1 and CDR2 from the germline V gene are LNHDA and SQIVND (reference sequence). Together with reference TRBV19 and TRBJ2-1, the CDR3 gives the full variable domain: DGGITQSPKYLFRKEGQNVTLSCEQNLNHDAMYWYRQDPGQGLRLIYYSQIVNDFQKGDIAEGYSVSREKKESFPLTVTSAQKNPTAFYLCASSIDQGPRGEQFFGPGTRLTVL.

V usage is TRBV19 and J usage is TRBJ1-1; D is perhaps TRBD1 (5 bases). Germline loops: CDR1 LNHDA, CDR2 SQIVND (reference sequence). V was clipped by 0 bases and J by 1 base, with 18 bases between them. The CDR3 is 18 amino acids. DNA for the CDR3: TGTGCCAGTAGTATAGAAAAGGGGCGGGGAGGTGCGAACACTGAAGCTTTCTTT. Its translation: CASSIEKGRGGANTEAFF.

This chain uses TRBV6-5 with TRBJ1-1, with 8 bases matching TRBD1. Unmatched junction bases numbered 1, after V lost 6 bases and J lost 1 base. Germline assignment: CDR1 MNHEY and CDR2 SVGAGI. The CDR3 contains 13 residues. CDR3 in DNA: TGTGCCAGCAGGGGGACAGGGAACACTGAAGCTTTCTTT. This sequence encodes CASRGTGNTEAFF.

This clone was observed many times. This rearrangement joins TRBV19 to TRBJ1-1; D remains ambiguous. The CDR3 is 15 amino acids. Germline V gives CDR1 LNHDA, CDR2 SQIVND (reference sequence). Trimming removed 6 bases at V and 2 bases at J, with 16 bases between. This CDR3 is CASRIPQEGNTEAFF. The CDR3 coding sequence is TGTGCCAGTAGGATTCCCCAGGAAGGAAACACTGAAGCTTTCTTT.

This clone has more than one count but fewer than ten. The rearrangement joins TRBV7-2 to TRBJ2-2; TRBD2 agrees at 8 bases. This CDR3 has 17 residues. V was clipped by 7 bases and J by 3 bases; unmatched bases: 13. Germline lookup yields CDR1 SGHTA and CDR2 FQGNSA. The CDR3 is CASTIMAGGSDTGELFF. The CDR3 DNA reads TGTGCCAGCACCATCATGGCGGGAGGTTCCGACACCGGGGAGCTGTTTTTT.

The V and J genes are TRBV4-2 and TRBJ2-5; tentative D call: TRBD2 (5 bases). The closer fit of TRBJ2-7 to the DNA end suggests the J call may be wrong. Germline CDR1 LGHNA, CDR2 YNFKEQ. There are 17 residues in the CDR3. The CDR3 sequence: CASSLEGGRTIHYEQYF. CDR3 DNA: TGTGCCAGCAGCCTCGAAGGAGGCAGAACGATCCACTACGAGCAGTACTTC.

This chain connects TRBV7-8 to TRBJ2-7, with D tentatively TRBD1 (6 bases). The CDR3 contains 13 residues. Trimming stripped 6 bases from V and 6 bases from J, with 15 bases between. Germline CDR1 SGHVS, CDR2 FQNEAQ. The CDR3 spells CASRGDTGSEQYF. CDR3 DNA: TGTGCCAGCAGGGGTGATACAGGGAGCGAGCAGTACTTC.

The chain links TRBV7-8 to TRBJ2-7; D is unclear. CDR1 is SGHVS and CDR2 is FQNEAQ in the germline V gene. This CDR3 is 13 amino acids long. Between the trimmed V and J ends, which lost 0 bases and 3 bases, there was a span of 6 bases. The CDR3 DNA sequence: TGTGCCAGCAGCTTAGCTCAAAACTACGAGCAGTACTTC. It specifies CASSLAQNYEQYF.

The chain is built from TRBV7-3 and TRBJ2-1, with a weak D call TRBD1 (5 bases). The CDR3 spans 13 residues. The V end lost 2 bases, the J end lost 12 bases, and 14 bases lay between the germline ends. Germline V lookup: CDR1 SGHTA, CDR2 FQGTGA. This CDR3 is CASSLYPSQGQFF. CDR3 nucleotides: TGTGCCAGCAGCTTATACCCCAGTCAGGGGCAGTTCTTC.

The J gene is TRBJ2-2, the V gene TRBV10-3; 9 positions agree with TRBD2. The CDR3 covers 16 residues. V dropped 5 bases and J dropped 6; count of bases not matched to a gene: 10. The germline V gene encodes CDR1 ENHRY and CDR2 SYGVKD. CDR3 DNA sequence: TGTGCCATCAGTACCTCGGGCCTAGCGGGATCCGGGGAGCTGTTTTTT. Its protein product is CAISTSGLAGSGELFF.

The chain uses TRBV7-9 and TRBJ1-1, with TRBD1 matching 7 bases. This CDR3 has 15 amino acids. Germline CDR1 SEHNR, CDR2 FQNEAQ (reference sequence). V trimming: 5 bases; J trimming: 2 bases; junction bases outside the gene matches: 8. CDR3 amino acids: CASSLGGTENTEAFF. CDR3 nucleotides: TGTGCCAGCAGCCTAGGGGGGACAGAAAACACTGAAGCTTTCTTT.

This sequence joins TRBV10-2 and TRBJ2-3, with D tentatively TRBD2 (5 bases). The V end was cut by 1 base, the J end by 1 base, with 12 bases between. This CDR3 region has 16 residues. CDR1 and CDR2 (germline): WSHSY, SAAADI. Here the CDR3 DNA reads TGCGCCAGCAGTGAGTGGACGGGATCGGGCACAGATACGCAGTATTTT. Amino acid sequence: CASSEWTGSGTDTQYF.

The chain combines TRBV6-1 with TRBJ2-3, with 14 bases that match TRBD2. Germline lookup yields CDR1 MNHNS and CDR2 SASEGT. The CDR3 totals 15 residues. V lost 6 bases, J lost 6 bases, and 5 bases stayed unmatched. The CDR3 DNA reads TGTGCCAGCAGCGGACTAGCGGGAGGCATGGATACGCAGTATTTT. This encodes CASSGLAGGMDTQYF.

This clone was counted once. The rearrangement links TRBV2 to TRBJ1-2; 9 nucleotides align to TRBD1. After removal of 6 bases from V and 0 bases from J, the junction contained 2 bases not matched to a gene. Germline-derived CDR1 and CDR2 are SNHLY and FYNNEI. The CDR3 consists of 14 residues. CDR3 sequence reads: CASRGQGTNYGYTF. DNA of the CDR3: TGTGCCAGCAGGGGACAGGGAACTAACTATGGCTACACCTTC.

This clone is a singleton in its sample. The CDR3 region has the DNA TGTGCCAGCAGCTTTAGCGGGAGGGACAATGAGCAGTTCTTC. Its translation is CASSFSGRDNEQFF. This rearrangement joins TRBV11-3 to TRBJ2-1; 11 bases line up with TRBD2. Germline-derived CDR1 and CDR2 are SGHNT and YENEEA. This CDR3 spans 14 amino acids. J lost 5 bases, V lost 3 bases, and 0 bases had no gene match.

This clone was detected only once. V is TRBV27 and J is TRBJ2-2; D might be TRBD1 (6 bases). The CDR3 is 13 residues long. Germline V gene lookup returns CDR1 MNHEY and CDR2 SMNVEV (reference sequence). V gave up 10 bases and J gave up 4 bases, with 13 bases separating them. CDR3 DNA: TGTGCCACCCAGGGGTTTGGCACCGGGGAGCTGTTTTTT. Protein sequence: CATQGFGTGELFF.

The genes are TRBV6-5 and TRBJ2-3, with 8 nucleotides matching TRBD2. Germline trimming cut 5 bases from V and 2 bases from J; bases unmatched to any gene: 3. There are 14 residues in the CDR3. From germline, CDR1 is MNHEY and CDR2 SVGAGI. The CDR3 nucleotides are TGTGCCAGCAGTCTCGGACTAGCCACAGATACGCAGTATTTT. Translation gives CASSLGLATDTQYF.

The CDR3 sequence: CASSPPGQGGSPLHF. CDR3 bases: TGTGCCAGCTCACCACCGGGACAGGGTGGGTCACCCCTCCACTTT. The chain combines TRBV18 with TRBJ1-6; TRBD1 matches 9 bases. Unmatched junction bases numbered 4, after V lost 0 bases and J lost 10 bases. Germline values: CDR1 KGHSH, CDR2 LQKENI. This CDR3 spans 15 amino acids.

The chain employs TRBV27 and TRBJ2-7; D might be TRBD1 (6 bases). Trimming took off 9 bases at V and 4 bases at J, with 22 bases between the two ends. Germline V gene sequence: CDR1 MNHEY, CDR2 SMNVEV (reference sequence). This CDR3 is built from 15 residues. CDR3 DNA sequence: TGTGCCAGTACAAGAACAGGGCAGTCAATTTACGAGCAGTACTTC. Translated: CASTRTGQSIYEQYF.

The V call is TRBV7-9, the J call TRBJ1-2; the match to TRBD1 covers 8 bases. In germline, CDR1 is SEHNR, CDR2 FQNEAQ (reference sequence). The CDR3 totals 15 residues. The V and J ends lost 5 bases and 7 bases, in that order; junction bases with no gene match: 12. CDR3 amino acids: CASSDSGSGGCGYTF. The CDR3 DNA sequence: TGTGCCAGCAGCGATAGTGGGTCAGGGGGCTGTGGCTACACCTTC. The full variable domain, with the rest looked up from reference TRBV7-9 and TRBJ1-2, is DTGVSQNPRHKITKRGQNVTFRCDPISEHNRLYWYRQTLGQGPEFLTYFQNEAQLEKSRLLSDRFSAERPKGSFSTLEIQRTEQGDSAMYLCASSDSGSGGCGYTFGSGTRLTVV.